This T cell receptor (beta chain) derives from a study of STAT5B mutations in CD4+ large granular lymphocyte leukemia. TCRdb's copy holds only in-frame clones and misses some; the assay was immunoSEQ multiplex PCR. The data show 37,000 or so clones, roughly 83% seen once. Details on this clone: What it recognizes is unknown.

Study conclusions and caveats: TRBV06-family usage was enriched in top patient clones (8/27) versus controls (2/35). No patients shared main leukemic clonotypes, though roughly 27% appeared at low frequency elsewhere. Patient CD4-sorted repertoires stayed more clonal than healthy ones after leukemic-clone removal.

Deletions cut 6 bases from V and 7 bases from J, with 19 bases between. Germline values: CDR1 MNHEY, CDR2 SVGAGI. This CDR3 is built from 15 residues. The sequenced sample was CD4+ T cells from blood buffy coats. V usage is TRBV6-5 and J usage is TRBJ1-5; tentatively, D is TRBD1 (5 bases). This clonotype originated in a human donor in good health. CDR3 in amino acids: CASSLNRQKQQPQHF. The CDR3 coding sequence is TGTGCCAGCAGCCTAAATCGACAGAAACAACAGCCCCAGCATTTT.